Listed below are T cell receptor beta chains from one sample, sequenced in a study of lymphopenia after photon versus proton radiotherapy. Using immunoSEQ multiplex PCR, the repertoire was profiled, and TCRdb retains in-frame clones only, with some absent. Of about 12,000 clones in the sample, 88% were seen once. The material was peripheral blood, obtained from a patient treated with photon-based radiotherapy. These receptors came from a man aged 60-69 years with pancreatic cancer. Both conserved end residues are part of each CDR3.

len	v_gene	CDR3aa
14	TRBV25-1	CASAVPGRTYEQYF
14	TRBV6-4	CASSISPGNSPLHF
13	TRBV6-5	CASRRSGNSPLHF
13	TRBV13	CASSLLGRTEAFF
15	TRBV13	CASRPFRGAGNEQFF
15	TRBV7-6	CASSSDLRMSYEQYF
13	TRBV6-6	CASIRLSGTEAFF
15	TRBV18	CASSKSGGPGNIQYF
14	TRBV2	CASSGRDRVFEQYF
15	TRBV6-1	CASTTQHPYNSPLHF
17	TRBV11-3	CASSFSWEGANTGELFF
17	TRBV30	CAWTLGRQGSFNYGYTF
17	TRBV25-1	CASSVPPGQGGDAGYTF
15	TRBV6-4	CASSWTVPSSYEQYF
15	TRBV5-1	CASSFSGQTGETQYF
15	TRBV19	CASSPRTGRWYRYTF